This TCR beta chain was documented in a study of shared clonotypes between healthy human individuals (dated by TCRdb to between 2020 and 2021). In terms of the full investigation: A couple of women and three men aged 18 to 49 years were included in the cohort. For each donor, three plates each were used for CD4 naive and CD4 memory, two plates were used for CD8 naive, and one plate was used for CD8 memory. To estimate repertoire size and how much clonotype sharing occurs between individuals, the study deeply sequenced the blood TCR repertoires of roughly 5 healthy adults. To increase sequencing depth and limit assay-specific biases, different laboratories used diverse techniques to prepare libraries and sequence TCR repertoires. Per donor, leukapheresis produced somewhere between about 0.85 and 9.5 billion PBMCs. Overall results and qualifications from the work: Higher generation probabilities were observed for clonotypes shared by all four sorted-subset donors than for non-shared clonotypes. Larger estimated clonotype richness was generally found for naive subsets than for memory subsets. Only blood was sampled, and tissue TCR repertoires likely differ from those in blood. Rarefaction of sorted-subset datasets indicated incomplete sequencing despite the large sequencing depth. About 5% of naive CD4, 3.5% of naive CD8, roughly 2.4% of memory CD4, and 0.35% to 0.4% of memory CD8 clonotypes were shared across a few donors. Pairwise subsampling led to the expectation that sequencing depth would affect the degree of clonotype sharing among donors. The genetic and exposure-history diversity represented was limited by the small number of donors.

TCR CDR3 regions were amplified from genomic DNA by multiplex PCR using the deep immunoSEQ assay. Extracted genomic DNA from each cell subset was spread evenly across all wells of several immunoSEQ 96-well plates, with each plate serving as a replicate. For sorted subsets, approximately 200 ng of genomic DNA, equivalent to tens of thousands of T cell genomes, went into each replicate PCR. Purified libraries were measured with a Qubit 3.0 fluorometer, size-checked on a Bioanalyzer 2100, and measured again with the KAPA Library Quantification kit. A separate single-read 150-cycle Illumina NextSeq 550 flow cell was used to sequence each immunoSEQ 96-well plate. On the authors' methods: Because the immunoSEQ output included only junctional sequences and no quality scores, the filtering could not be the same as the filtering used for full-length reads. Sequences were annotated with PyIR, a Python wrapper for IgBLAST v1.9, and V/J genes and CDR3 were assigned using IMGT germline references. Reads were filtered out if the reads had weak V/J assignments (E-value above 1e-6), no CDR3, stop codons, out-of-frame junctions, or ambiguous translated residues. V3J clonotypes were defined as sequences sharing the same inferred V gene, J gene, and CDR3 amino acid sequence. Percentage overlap between repertoires was calculated by dividing the number of shared unique clonotypes by the size of the smaller repertoire. Three approaches were used to assess repertoire richness: RTK rarefaction, the Chao1 estimator, and Recon v2.1 estimates of unobserved clonotypes. OLGA was used to compute generation probabilities for all TCRbeta clonotypes that the gDNA method yielded from a few donors. Drawn from immuneACCESS, this table holds only the in-frame rearrangements with V and J called that TCRdb kept. Clones are partly lost; checked studies trace under half to an unresolved V gene and leave the rest unexplained. The V and J calls and clone size were taken over from that table, and D and trimming were inferred from the DNA. The sample table lists approximately 1,500,000 clones, 95% to 99% of them with a count of one. The ten largest make up about 0.45% of the sample.

Donors were healthy HIV-negative adults with no recently reported acute infections or vaccinations. Every donor was a Caucasian adult living in Nashville, Tennessee, USA. Magnetic negative selection was used to enrich CD4+ T cells, after which naive cells were positively selected on CD45RA and the negative fraction became the memory subset. Blood was collected by leukapheresis, and PBMCs were isolated by Ficoll-Histopaque density gradient centrifugation and then cryopreserved in liquid nitrogen vapor phase. Analytical flow cytometry was used to check the purity and quantity of every magnetically sorted T cell population. Genomic DNA was isolated from every sorted fraction and measured by UV absorbance on a Nanodrop 2000c. For this clone: No cognate antigen has been identified for it. Base qualities were left out, and no much larger clone turns up one base away.

Including cysteine and phenylalanine, the CDR3 has 12 amino acids. Only CDR3 DNA remains: 36 bases, in frame from the first base. The CDR1 and CDR2 encoded by the germline V gene are ENHRY and SYGVKD. V lost 2 bases and J lost 10 bases; the stretch between them is 10 bases long. Sequencing input: naive CD4+ T cells sorted from blood. According to the study, the label for this sample's cell subset or site signals: CD45RA+ positively selected. The rearranged chain carries TRBV10-3 and TRBJ2-3; no D gene can be assigned with confidence. The clonotype originates from a man between 25 and 39 years old in good health. The DNA sequence follows: TGTGCCATCAGTGAGCCCCCGCGCCCGCAGTATTTT. This gives the protein CAISEPPRPQYF.